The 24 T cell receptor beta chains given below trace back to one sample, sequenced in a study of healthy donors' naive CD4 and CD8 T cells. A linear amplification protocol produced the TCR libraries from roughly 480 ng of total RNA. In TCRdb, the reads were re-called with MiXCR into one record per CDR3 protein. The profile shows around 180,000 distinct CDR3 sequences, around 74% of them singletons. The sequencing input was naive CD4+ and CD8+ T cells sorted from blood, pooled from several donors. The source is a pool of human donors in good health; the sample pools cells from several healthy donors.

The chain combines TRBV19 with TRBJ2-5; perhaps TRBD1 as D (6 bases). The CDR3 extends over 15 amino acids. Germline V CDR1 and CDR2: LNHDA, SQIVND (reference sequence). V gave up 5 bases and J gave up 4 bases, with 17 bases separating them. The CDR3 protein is CASSSGTRVGETQYF. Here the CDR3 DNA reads TGTGCCAGTAGTTCCGGGACAAGGGTTGGAGAGACCCAGTACTTC. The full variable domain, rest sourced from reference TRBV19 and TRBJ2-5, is DGGITQSPKYLFRKEGQNVTLSCEQNLNHDAMYWYRQDPGQGLRLIYYSQIVNDFQKGDIAEGYSVSREKKESFPLTVTSAQKNPTAFYLCASSSGTRVGETQYFGPGTRLLVL.

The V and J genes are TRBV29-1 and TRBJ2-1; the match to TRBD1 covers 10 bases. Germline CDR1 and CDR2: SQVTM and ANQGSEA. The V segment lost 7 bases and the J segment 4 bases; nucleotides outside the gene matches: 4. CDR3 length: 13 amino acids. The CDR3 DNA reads TGCAGCGGGCGGGACAGGGGTTACAATGAGCAGTTCTTC. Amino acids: CSGRDRGYNEQFF.

Here the CDR3 DNA reads TGTGCCAGCAGCATTTCAAACACTGAAGCTTTCTTT. Its translation: CASSISNTEAFF. The gene calls are TRBV5-5 and TRBJ1-1, with unresolved D. Trimming took 4 bases from V and 2 from J, leaving 6 bases between them. This CDR3 spans 12 amino acids. Germline CDR1 is SGHKS and CDR2 is YYEKEE (reference sequence).

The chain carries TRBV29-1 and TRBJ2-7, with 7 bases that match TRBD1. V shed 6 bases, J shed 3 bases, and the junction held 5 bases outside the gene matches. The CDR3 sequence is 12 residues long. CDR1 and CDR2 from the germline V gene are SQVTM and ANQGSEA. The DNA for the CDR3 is TGCAGCGTGGCTCCAGGGGGCTACGAGCAGTACTTC. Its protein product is CSVAPGGYEQYF.

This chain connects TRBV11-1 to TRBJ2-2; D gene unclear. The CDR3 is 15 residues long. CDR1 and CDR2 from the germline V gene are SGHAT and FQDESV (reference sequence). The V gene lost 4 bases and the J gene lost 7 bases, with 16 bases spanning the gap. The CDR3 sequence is CASSSTLGVIGELFF. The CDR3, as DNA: TGTGCCAGCAGCTCCACTCTGGGCGTCATCGGGGAGCTGTTTTTT.

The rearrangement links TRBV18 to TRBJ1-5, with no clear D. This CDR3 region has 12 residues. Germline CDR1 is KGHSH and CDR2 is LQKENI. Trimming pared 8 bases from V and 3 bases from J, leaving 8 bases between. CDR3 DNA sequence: TGTGCCAGCGGGGAGTTCAATCAGCCCCAGCATTTT. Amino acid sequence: CASGEFNQPQHF.

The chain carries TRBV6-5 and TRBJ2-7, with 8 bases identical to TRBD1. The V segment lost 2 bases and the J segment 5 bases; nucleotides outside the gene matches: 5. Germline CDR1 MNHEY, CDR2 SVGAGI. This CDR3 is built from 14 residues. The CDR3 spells CASSYPGQGHEQYF. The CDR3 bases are TGTGCCAGCAGTTACCCCGGACAGGGACACGAGCAGTACTTC.

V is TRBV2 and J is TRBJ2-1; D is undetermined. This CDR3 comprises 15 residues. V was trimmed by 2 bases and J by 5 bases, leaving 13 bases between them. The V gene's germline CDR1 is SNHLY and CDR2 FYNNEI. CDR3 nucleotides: TGTGCCAGCAGTGAAACTTTGGGGTTGAACAATGAGCAGTTCTTC. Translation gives CASSETLGLNNEQFF.

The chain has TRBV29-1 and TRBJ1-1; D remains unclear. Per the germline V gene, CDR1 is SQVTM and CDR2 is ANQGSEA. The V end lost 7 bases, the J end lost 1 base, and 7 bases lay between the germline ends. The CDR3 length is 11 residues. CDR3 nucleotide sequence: TGCAGCGGAACGGCGAACACTGAAGCTTTCTTT. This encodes CSGTANTEAFF.

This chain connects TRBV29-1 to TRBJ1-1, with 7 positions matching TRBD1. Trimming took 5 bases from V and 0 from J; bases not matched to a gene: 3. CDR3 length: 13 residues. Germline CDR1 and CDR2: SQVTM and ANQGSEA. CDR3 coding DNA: TGCAGCGTTACTGACAGGGTGAACACTGAAGCTTTCTTT. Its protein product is CSVTDRVNTEAFF. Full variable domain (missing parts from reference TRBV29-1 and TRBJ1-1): SAVISQKPSRDICQRGTSLTIQCQVDSQVTMMFWYRQQPGQSLTLIATANQGSEATYESGFVIDKFPISRPNLTFSTLTVSNMSPEDSSIYLCSVTDRVNTEAFFGQGTRLTVV.

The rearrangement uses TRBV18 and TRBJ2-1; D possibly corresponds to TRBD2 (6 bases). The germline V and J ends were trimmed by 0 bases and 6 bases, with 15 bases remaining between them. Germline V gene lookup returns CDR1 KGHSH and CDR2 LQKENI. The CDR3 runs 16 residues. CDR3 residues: CASSPPSRLVGNEQFF. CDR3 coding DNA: TGTGCCAGCTCACCACCTTCCCGACTAGTAGGCAATGAGCAGTTCTTC.

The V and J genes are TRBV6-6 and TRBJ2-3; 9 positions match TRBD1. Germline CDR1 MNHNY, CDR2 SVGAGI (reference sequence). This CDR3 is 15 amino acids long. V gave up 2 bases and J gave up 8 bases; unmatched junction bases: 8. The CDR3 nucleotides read TGTGCCAGCAGTTACCCACAGGGGGCCTTCCCTACGCAGTATTTT. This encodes CASSYPQGAFPTQYF.

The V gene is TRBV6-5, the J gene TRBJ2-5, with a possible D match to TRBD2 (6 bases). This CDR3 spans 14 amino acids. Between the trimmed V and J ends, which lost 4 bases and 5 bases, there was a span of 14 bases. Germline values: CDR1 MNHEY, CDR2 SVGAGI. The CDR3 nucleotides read TGTGCCAGCAGTTTCCTCACTAGCACGGAGACCCAGTACTTC. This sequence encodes CASSFLTSTETQYF.

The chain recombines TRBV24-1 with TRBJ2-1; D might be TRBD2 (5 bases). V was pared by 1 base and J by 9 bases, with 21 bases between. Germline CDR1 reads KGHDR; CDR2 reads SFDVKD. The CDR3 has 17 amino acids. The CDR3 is CATSDLPLEPGNSEQFF. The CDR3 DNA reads TGTGCCACCAGTGATTTACCTCTCGAGCCGGGGAATAGTGAGCAGTTCTTC.

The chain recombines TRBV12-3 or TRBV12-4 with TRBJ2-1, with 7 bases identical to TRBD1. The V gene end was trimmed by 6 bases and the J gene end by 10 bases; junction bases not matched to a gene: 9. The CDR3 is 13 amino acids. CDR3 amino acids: CASRETGKGEQFF. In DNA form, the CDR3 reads TGTGCCAGCAGGGAGACAGGGAAAGGAGAGCAGTTCTTC.

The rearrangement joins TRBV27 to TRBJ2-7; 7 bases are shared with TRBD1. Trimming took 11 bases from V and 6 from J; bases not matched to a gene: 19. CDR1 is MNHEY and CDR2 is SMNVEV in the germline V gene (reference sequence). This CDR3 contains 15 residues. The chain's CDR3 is CAGKQTGTVLGEQYF. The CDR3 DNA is TGTGCCGGAAAGCAAACCGGGACAGTCTTGGGCGAGCAGTACTTC.

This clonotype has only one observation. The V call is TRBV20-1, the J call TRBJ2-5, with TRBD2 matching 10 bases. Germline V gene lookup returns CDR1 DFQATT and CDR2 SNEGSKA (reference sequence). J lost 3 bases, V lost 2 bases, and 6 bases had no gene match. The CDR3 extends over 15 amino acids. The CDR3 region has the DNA TGCAGTGCTAGACTAGCGGGAGATATCGAAGAGACCCAGTACTTC. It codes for CSARLAGDIEETQYF.

CDR3 residues: CASSQDPREGETQYF. CDR3 bases: TGCGCCAGCAGCCAAGATCCAAGGGAGGGAGAGACCCAGTACTTC. This rearrangement joins TRBV4-3 to TRBJ2-5, with 7 bases aligning to TRBD2. Germline V gene data show CDR1 as LGHNA and CDR2 as YSLEER. The CDR3 runs 15 residues. The V segment lost 0 bases and the J segment 4 bases; nucleotides outside the gene matches: 5.

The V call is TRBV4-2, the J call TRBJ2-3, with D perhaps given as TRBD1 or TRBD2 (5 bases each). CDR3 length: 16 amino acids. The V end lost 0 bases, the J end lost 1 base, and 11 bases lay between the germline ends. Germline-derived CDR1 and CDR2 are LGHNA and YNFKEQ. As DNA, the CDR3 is TGTGCCAGCAGCCAAGATTTGGGGGAACGCACAGATACGCAGTATTTT. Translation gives CASSQDLGERTDTQYF.

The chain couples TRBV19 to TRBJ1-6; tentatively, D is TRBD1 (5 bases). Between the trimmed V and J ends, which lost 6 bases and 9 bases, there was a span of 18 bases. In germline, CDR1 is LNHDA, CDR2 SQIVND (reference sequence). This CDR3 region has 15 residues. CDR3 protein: CASSPQGWSGSPLHF. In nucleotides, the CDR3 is TGTGCCAGTAGCCCGCAGGGCTGGAGCGGTTCACCCCTCCACTTT. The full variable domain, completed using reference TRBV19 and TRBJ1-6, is DGGITQSPKYLFRKEGQNVTLSCEQNLNHDAMYWYRQDPGQGLRLIYYSQIVNDFQKGDIAEGYSVSREKKESFPLTVTSAQKNPTAFYLCASSPQGWSGSPLHFGNGTRLTVT.

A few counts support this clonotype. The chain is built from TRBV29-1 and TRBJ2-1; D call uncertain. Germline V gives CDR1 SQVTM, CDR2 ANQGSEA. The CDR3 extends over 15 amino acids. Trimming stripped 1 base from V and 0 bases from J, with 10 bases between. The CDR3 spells CSVEVHSSSYNEQFF. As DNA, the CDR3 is TGCAGCGTTGAAGTTCACAGCAGCTCCTACAATGAGCAGTTCTTC.

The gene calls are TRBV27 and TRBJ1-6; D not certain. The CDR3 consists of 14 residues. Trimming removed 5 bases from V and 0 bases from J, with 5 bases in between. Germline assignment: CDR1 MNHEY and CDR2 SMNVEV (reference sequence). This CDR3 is CASSVSSYNSPLHF. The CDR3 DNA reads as TGTGCCAGCAGTGTTAGCTCCTATAATTCACCCCTCCACTTT.

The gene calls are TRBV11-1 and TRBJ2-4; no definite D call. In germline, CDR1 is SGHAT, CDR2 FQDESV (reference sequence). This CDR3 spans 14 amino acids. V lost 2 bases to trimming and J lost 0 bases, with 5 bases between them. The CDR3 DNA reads TGTGCCAGCAGCTTAATGGGAGCCAAAAACATTCAGTACTTC. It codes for CASSLMGAKNIQYF.

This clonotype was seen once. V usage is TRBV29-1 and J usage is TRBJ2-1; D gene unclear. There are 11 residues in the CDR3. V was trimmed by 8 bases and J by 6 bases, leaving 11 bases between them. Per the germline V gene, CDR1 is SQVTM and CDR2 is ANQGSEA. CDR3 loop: CSLIVGNEQFF. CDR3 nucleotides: TGCAGCCTTATCGTAGGCAATGAGCAGTTCTTC.